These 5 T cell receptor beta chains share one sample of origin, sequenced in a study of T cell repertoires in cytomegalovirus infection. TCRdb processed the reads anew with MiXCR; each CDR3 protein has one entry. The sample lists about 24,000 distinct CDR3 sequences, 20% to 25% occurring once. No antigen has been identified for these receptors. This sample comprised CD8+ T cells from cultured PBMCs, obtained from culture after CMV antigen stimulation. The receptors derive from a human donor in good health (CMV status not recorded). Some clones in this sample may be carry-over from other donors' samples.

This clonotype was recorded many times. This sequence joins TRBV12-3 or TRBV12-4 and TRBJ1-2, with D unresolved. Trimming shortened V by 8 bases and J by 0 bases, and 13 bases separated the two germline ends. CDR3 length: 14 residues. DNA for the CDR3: TGTGCCAGCTCAGGTGTCCGCTCTAACTATGGCTACACCTTC. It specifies CASSGVRSNYGYTF.

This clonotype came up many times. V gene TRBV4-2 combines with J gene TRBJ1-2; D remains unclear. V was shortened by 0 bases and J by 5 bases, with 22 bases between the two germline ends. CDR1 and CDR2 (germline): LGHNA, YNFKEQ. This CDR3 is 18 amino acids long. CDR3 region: CASSQEILISLKNYGYTF. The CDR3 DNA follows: TGTGCCAGCAGCCAAGAAATATTAATATCCCTTAAAAATTATGGCTACACCTTC.

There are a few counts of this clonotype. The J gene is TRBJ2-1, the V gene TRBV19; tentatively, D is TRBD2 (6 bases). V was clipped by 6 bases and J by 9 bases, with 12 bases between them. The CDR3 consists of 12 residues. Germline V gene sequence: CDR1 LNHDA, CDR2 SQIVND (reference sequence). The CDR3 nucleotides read TGTGCCAGTAGCCACAGCGGGCGTGAGCAGTTCTTC. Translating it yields CASSHSGREQFF.

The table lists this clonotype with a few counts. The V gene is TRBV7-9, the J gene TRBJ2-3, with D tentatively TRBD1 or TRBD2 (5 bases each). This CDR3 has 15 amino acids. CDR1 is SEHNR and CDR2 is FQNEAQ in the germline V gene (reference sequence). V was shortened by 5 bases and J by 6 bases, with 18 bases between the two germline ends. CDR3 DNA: TGTGCCAGCAGCCCCGGGACGCCGTCCATTGATACGCAGTATTTT. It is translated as CASSPGTPSIDTQYF.

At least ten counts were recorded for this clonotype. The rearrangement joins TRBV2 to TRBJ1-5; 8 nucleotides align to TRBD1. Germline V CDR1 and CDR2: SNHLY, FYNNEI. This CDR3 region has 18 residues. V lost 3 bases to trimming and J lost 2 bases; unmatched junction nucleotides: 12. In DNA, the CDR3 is TGTGCCAGCAGTGATTCCAGGGGGCTTTCTCTGGGCAATCAGCCCCAGCATTTT. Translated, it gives CASSDSRGLSLGNQPQHF.